The next 8 T cell receptor beta chains were all read from a single sample in a study of T cell changes during pregnancy in multiple sclerosis. Assay: immunoSEQ multiplex PCR; the TCRdb copy retains only in-frame clones and omits some. The table includes approximately 50,000 clones, roughly 87% detected once. The source material was peripheral blood, sampled in the third trimester of pregnancy. All receptors come from a female donor in good health, enrolled as a control in a pregnancy study.

The genes are TRBV30 and TRBJ1-2, with TRBD1 identical over 7 bases. The CDR3 loop spans 14 amino acids. Germline CDR1 GTSNPN, CDR2 SVGIG (reference sequence). The junction had 5 bases not matched to a gene; V was cut back by 2 bases and J by 2 bases. The CDR3 reads CAWSTPGQNYGYTF. DNA of the CDR3: TGTGCCTGGAGTACCCCGGGACAGAACTATGGCTACACCTTC.

The CDR3 is CASSFQTGRTDTQYF. The CDR3 nucleotides read TGTGCCAGCAGCTTCCAGACAGGGAGAACAGATACGCAGTATTTT. The gene calls are TRBV7-8 and TRBJ2-3, with 7 bases identical to TRBD1. Germline V gives CDR1 SGHVS, CDR2 FQNEAQ. The junction had 6 bases not matched to a gene; V was cut back by 3 bases and J by 3 bases. This CDR3 is 15 amino acids long.

This clone was counted a single time. The CDR3 loop is CASSSSGGIVEQFF. In DNA form, the CDR3 reads TGTGCCAGCAGCTCTAGCGGGGGTATAGTTGAGCAGTTCTTC. The gene calls are TRBV9 and TRBJ2-1; 10 bases match TRBD2. The germline V gene has CDR1 SGDLS and CDR2 YYNGEE. The CDR3 is 14 residues long. V dropped 4 bases and J dropped 9; count of bases not matched to a gene: 7.

The V gene is TRBV30, the J gene TRBJ1-1, with D unclear. Between the trimmed V and J ends, which lost 0 bases and 4 bases, there was a span of 9 bases. CDR1 is GTSNPN and CDR2 is SVGIG in the germline V gene (reference sequence). The CDR3 extends over 13 amino acids. CDR3 in DNA: TGTGCCTGGAGTGTACGGGTCGCCACTGAAGCTTTCTTT. It yields the protein CAWSVRVATEAFF.

The CDR3 region is CASSQGTSGRSEQFF. Written as DNA, the CDR3 is TGTGCCAGTAGTCAAGGGACTAGCGGGAGAAGTGAGCAGTTCTTC. The chain couples TRBV19 to TRBJ2-1; 14 bases align to TRBD2. The V segment lost 5 bases and the J segment 9 bases; nucleotides outside the gene matches: 6. This CDR3 has 15 amino acids. CDR1 and CDR2 from the germline V gene are LNHDA and SQIVND (reference sequence).

V and J are TRBV7-8 and TRBJ2-1; TRBD2 matches 12 bases. The CDR3 runs to 17 residues. With V trimmed by 5 bases and J by 4 bases, 9 bases remained unmatched. Germline values: CDR1 SGHVS, CDR2 FQNEAQ. The CDR3 region has the DNA TGTGCCAGCAGCCGAACTAGCGGGGGGTACCAATACAATGAGCAGTTCTTC. Its protein product is CASSRTSGGYQYNEQFF.

The rearrangement links TRBV5-5 to TRBJ2-7; 8 nucleotides line up with TRBD1. Germline V lookup: CDR1 SGHKS, CDR2 YYEKEE (reference sequence). V gave up 3 bases and J gave up 4 bases; unmatched junction bases: 12. The CDR3 loop spans 16 amino acids. The CDR3 coding sequence is TGTGCCAGCAGCTCCGACAGGACAGGGCTCCATTACGAGCAGTACTTC. The encoded protein is CASSSDRTGLHYEQYF.

This rearrangement joins TRBV5-6 to TRBJ1-4; TRBD1 matches 7 bases. Germline lookup yields CDR1 SGHDT and CDR2 YYEEEE. The CDR3 extends over 15 amino acids. Germline trimming cut 4 bases from V and 4 bases from J; bases unmatched to any gene: 7. The chain's CDR3 is CASSAGQPLNEKLFF. CDR3 coding DNA: TGTGCCAGCAGCGCGGGACAGCCCCTTAATGAAAAACTGTTTTTT. Drawing the rest from reference TRBV5-6 and TRBJ1-4, the complete variable domain is DAGVTQSPTHLIKTRGQQVTLRCSPKSGHDTVSWYQQALGQGPQFIFQYYEEEERQRGNFPDRFSGHQFPNYSSELNVNALLLGDSALYLCASSAGQPLNEKLFFGSGTQLSVL.